The rows below give T cell receptor beta chains drawn from one sample of a study of blood T cells in healthy people across ages. TCRdb reprocessed the 5' RACE reads with MiXCR, giving one entry per CDR3 protein. The data show just over 800,000 distinct CDR3 sequences, under 80% seen once. The material sequenced was blood. The receptors were gathered from a man aged 25 to 40 in good health. CDR3s include the opening cysteine and the closing phenylalanine or tryptophan. Fields, in order: D gene, clone size, CDR3 length, J gene, V gene, CDR3 protein, CDR3 DNA. The D gene is left open where the match is weak. The size of a clone is reported for some rows only, either as once, few or many, or as a class for expanded clones.

NA NA 15 TRBJ1-6 TRBV15 CATSRDSSYNSPLHF TGTGCCACCAGCCGAGACAGCTCCTATAATTCACCCCTCCACTTT
NA NA 14 TRBJ1-4 TRBV7-2 CASSFVTTNEKLFF TGTGCCAGCAGCTTTGTGACGACTAATGAAAAACTGTTTTTT
NA NA 17 TRBJ1-6 TRBV5-4 CASSYGAPRAYNSPLHF TGTGCCAGCAGCTACGGCGCCCCACGGGCCTATAATTCACCCCTCCACTTT
NA few 15 TRBJ1-2 TRBV27 CASSPRTEPNYGYTF TGTGCCAGCAGTCCCCGGACGGAGCCTAACTATGGCTACACCTTC
NA once 16 TRBJ2-2 TRBV4-3 CASSQDLGGFTGELFF TGCGCCAGCAGCCAAGATCTTGGGGGTTTCACCGGGGAGCTGTTTTTT
NA NA 13 TRBJ2-5 TRBV5-6 CASSFTSQETQYF TGTGCCAGCAGCTTTACGTCCCAAGAGACCCAGTACTTC
NA NA 15 TRBJ1-6 TRBV7-2 CASSEGSPYNSPLHF TGTGCCAGCAGCGAAGGGAGCCCCTATAATTCACCCCTCCACTTT
NA NA 13 TRBJ2-3 TRBV28 CASLPRGADTQYF TGTGCCAGCCTCCCTCGGGGGGCTGATACGCAGTATTTT
NA few 14 TRBJ2-5 TRBV7-8 CASSLLSGQETQYF TGTGCCAGCAGCTTACTCAGCGGCCAAGAGACCCAGTACTTC
NA NA 17 TRBJ2-5 TRBV5-1 CASSFDPRGPSGETQYF TGCGCCAGCAGCTTCGACCCCCGGGGACCGTCCGGAGAGACCCAGTACTTC
NA NA 14 TRBJ1-1 TRBV29-1 CSVESVVMNTEAFF TGCAGCGTTGAGTCGGTAGTCATGAACACTGAAGCTTTCTTT
NA NA 14 TRBJ2-7 TRBV7-2 CASNPQGPGLEQYF TGTGCCAGCAACCCCCAGGGGCCAGGTCTCGAGCAGTACTTC
NA NA 12 TRBJ2-5 TRBV6-5 CASRELWGTQYF TGTGCCAGCAGGGAATTATGGGGGACCCAGTACTTC
NA NA 16 TRBJ1-2 TRBV12-3/TRBV12-4 CASSLARRGPGYGYTF TGTGCCAGCAGTTTAGCGCGTCGGGGGCCAGGCTATGGTTACACCTTC
NA NA 11 TRBJ1-5 TRBV12-3/TRBV12-4 CARERGQPQHF TGTGCCAGGGAACGGGGGCAGCCCCAGCATTTT
TRBD1 NA 14 TRBJ2-7 TRBV9 CASSSTGTGIEQYF TGTGCCAGCAGTTCCACCGGGACAGGGATCGAGCAGTACTTC
NA few 14 TRBJ1-5 TRBV20-1 CSASLGLRDQPQHF TGCAGTGCTTCCCTAGGCTTACGAGATCAGCCCCAGCATTTT
TRBD1 NA 16 TRBJ1-2 TRBV12-3/TRBV12-4 CASSQTLQGAVYGYTF TGTGCCAGCAGTCAAACACTTCAGGGGGCCGTGTATGGCTACACCTTC
NA few 15 TRBJ2-7 TRBV7-9 CASSRRKGETYEQYF TGTGCCAGCAGCCGCCGGAAGGGCGAGACCTACGAGCAGTACTTC
NA NA 15 TRBJ1-2 TRBV7-2 CASSLASSGLYGYTF TGTGCCAGCAGCTTAGCTAGCTCGGGGCTCTATGGCTACACCTTC
NA NA 17 TRBJ2-1 TRBV7-2 CASSLARPDNKLNEQFF TGTGCCAGCAGCTTAGCGCGGCCCGACAACAAGCTTAATGAGCAGTTCTTC
TRBD1 NA 13 TRBJ2-7 TRBV12-3/TRBV12-4 CASRSGQGNEQYF TGTGCCAGCAGGTCGGGACAGGGGAACGAGCAGTACTTC
NA NA 15 TRBJ2-7 TRBV7-9 CASSTFQRQVYEQYF TGTGCCAGCAGCACCTTTCAGAGGCAGGTTTACGAGCAGTACTTC
NA NA 18 TRBJ1-2 TRBV7-2 CASSLGGTGTLVGYGYTF TGTGCCAGCAGCTTAGGGGGGACCGGGACCCTAGTCGGCTATGGCTACACCTTC
NA NA 14 TRBJ1-4 TRBV2 CASSDRVGNEKLFF TGTGCCAGCAGTGACAGGGTGGGAAATGAAAAACTGTTTTTT
NA NA 15 TRBJ2-4 TRBV15 CATTEDRLAENIQYF TGTGCCACGACCGAGGACAGACTAGCCGAAAACATTCAGTACTTC
TRBD2 NA 16 TRBJ2-3 TRBV2 CASSEGGGAVLDTQYF TGTGCCAGCAGTGAAGGGGGAGGGGCAGTGTTAGATACGCAGTATTTT
NA many 15 TRBJ2-1 TRBV6-2/TRBV6-3 CASILGNRDYNEQFF TGTGCCAGCATCTTAGGGAACAGGGATTACAATGAGCAGTTCTTC
NA NA 15 TRBJ2-7 TRBV4-3 CASSQEDQGGYEQYF TGCGCCAGCAGCCAAGAGGATCAGGGGGGATACGAGCAGTACTTC
TRBD2 NA 15 TRBJ2-1 TRBV7-7 CASSSREGPGGEQFF TGTGCTAGCAGCTCCCGCGAGGGTCCGGGGGGAGAGCAGTTCTTC
NA NA 15 TRBJ2-5 TRBV27 CASSLAPGTTGTQYF TGTGCCAGCAGTTTAGCCCCGGGAACAACGGGGACCCAGTACTTC
TRBD1 NA 13 TRBJ2-5 TRBV20-1 CSAGRQGEETQYF TGCAGTGCTGGGCGACAGGGAGAAGAGACCCAGTACTTC